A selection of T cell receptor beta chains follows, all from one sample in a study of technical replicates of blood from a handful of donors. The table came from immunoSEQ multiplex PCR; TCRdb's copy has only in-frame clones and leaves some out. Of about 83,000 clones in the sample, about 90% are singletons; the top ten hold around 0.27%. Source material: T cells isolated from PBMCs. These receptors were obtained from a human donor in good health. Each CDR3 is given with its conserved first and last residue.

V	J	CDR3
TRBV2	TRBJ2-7	CASSNTGEQYF
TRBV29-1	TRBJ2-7	CSVEDRGGQHEQYF
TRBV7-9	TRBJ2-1	CASSSIEQFF
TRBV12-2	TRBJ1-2	CASPRHCGYTF
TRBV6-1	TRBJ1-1	CASTRERNTEAFF
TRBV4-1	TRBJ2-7	CASSQEDSGYRGSEEQYF
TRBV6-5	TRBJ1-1	CASWGPGTGLTEAFF
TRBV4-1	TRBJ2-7	CASSRLAGEIEQYF
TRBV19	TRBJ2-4	CASGGSLSAKNIQYF
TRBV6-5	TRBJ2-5	CASRRTAQETQYF
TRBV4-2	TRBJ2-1	CASSQDGAAAGGKYGEQFF
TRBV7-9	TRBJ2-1	CARAGLVTNEQFF
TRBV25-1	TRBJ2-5	CASSESGQGARETQYF
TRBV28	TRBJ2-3	CASSSPGLAQFSTDTQYF
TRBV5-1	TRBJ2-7	CASAGQGGLGQYF
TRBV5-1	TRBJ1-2	CASSVGQGAWDGYTF
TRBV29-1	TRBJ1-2	CSVVGRTGGGYTF
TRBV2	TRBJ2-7	CASSEVLWDRGYEQYF
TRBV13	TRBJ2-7	CASSLGGTSYGHEQYF
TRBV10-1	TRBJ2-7	CASSEGETYEQYF
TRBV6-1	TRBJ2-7	CASSGPGGHEQYF
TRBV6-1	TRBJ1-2	CASSLAGAGFGYTF
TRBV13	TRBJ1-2	CASSLDSHYGYTF
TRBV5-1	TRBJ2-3	CASRHTDTQYF
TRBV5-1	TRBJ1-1	CASSLGAGEAFF
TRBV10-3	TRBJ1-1	CAISITGGTEAFF
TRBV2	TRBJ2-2	CASSESTGDTGELFF
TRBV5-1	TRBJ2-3	CASSQEQGPTDTQYF
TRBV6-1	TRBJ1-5	CASSRDIFNQPQHF
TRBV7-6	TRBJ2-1	CASSFSSQISYNEQFF
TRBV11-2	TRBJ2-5	CASSLNLGTPQETQYF
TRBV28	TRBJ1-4	CASSSTREGLFF
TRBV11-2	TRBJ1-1	CASSLAGNTEAFF
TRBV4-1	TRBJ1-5	CASSQRGQGAGGQPQHF
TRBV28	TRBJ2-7	CASGTSGRAKREEQYF
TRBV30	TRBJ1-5	CAWSFGTISQPQHF